The 3 T cell receptor beta chains given below trace back to one sample, sequenced in a study of tumor and adjacent non-tumor tissue in lung cancer. The library came from three nested PCR rounds adapted from ARM-PCR protocols. TCRdb reanalysed the multiplex PCR reads using MiXCR and keeps one entry per CDR3 protein. The sample carries 100,000 to 150,000 distinct CDR3 sequences, about 66% recorded once. No cell sorting was done before RNA was extracted from the tissue. The sample consisted of lung tumor tissue. The receptor set was obtained from a man younger than 45 with non-small cell lung cancer.

The chain is built from TRBV6-1 and TRBJ2-1, with D unresolved. Trimming left V 1 base short and J 10 bases short, with 11 bases between. The germline gives CDR1 MNHNS, CDR2 SASEGT. This CDR3 comprises 13 residues. The CDR3 nucleotides are TGTGCCAGCAGTGAAGTTTGGGCTGGAGAGCAGTTCTTC. As protein: CASSEVWAGEQFF.

On this clonotype itself: This may be a read error: a much more frequent sequence differs by one nucleotide. The chain links TRBV6-2 or TRBV6-3 to TRBJ2-7, with D possibly matching TRBD2 (6 bases). CDR1 is MNHEY and CDR2 is SVGEGT in the germline V gene. This CDR3 comprises 14 residues. The DNA of the CDR3 is TGTGCCAGCAGTTCTCAGCGGGCCCTCTACGAGCAGTGCTTC. Translating gives CASSSQRALYEQCF.

To note about this clonotype: A junction boundary mismatches the germline segment, possibly from a read error. The chain uses TRBV6-2 or TRBV6-3 and TRBJ1-5; TRBD1 is a possible D gene (5 bases). CDR3 size: 14 residues. Germline V gene lookup returns CDR1 MNHEY and CDR2 SVGEGT. The CDR3 DNA reads TGTGTCAGCAGTTCAGGACATGGTGTCCAGCCCCAGCATTTT. Translated, it gives CVSSSGHGVQPQHF.